The T cell receptor (beta chain) described here comes from a study of identifying expanded T cells in peripheral blood. General observations from the study: About 1.2 clones differed between technical replicates, versus around 15 and 19 over time.

Germline V lookup: CDR1 SGHAT, CDR2 FQNNGV. This CDR3 region has 14 residues. No infections or other immune events were documented during collection. A note on this clone: Its target is unknown. The junction shows a germline mismatch at one end, possibly a read error.

TCRdb's copy holds only in-frame clones and misses some; the assay was immunoSEQ multiplex PCR. The table records around 120,000 clones, roughly 80% of them present only once. Sequencing was carried out using blood. The receptor comes from a person between 18 and 69 years old in good health. The V gene is TRBV11-2, the J gene TRBJ1-2; 8 bases are shared with TRBD1. Written as DNA, the CDR3 is TGTGCCAGCAGCATAGACAGGGGAGAAAATGGCTACACCTTC. Translated: CASSIDRGENGYTF.